Many counts were recorded for the clone carrying this T cell receptor beta chain. A J-beta primer mix and a sample-barcoded 5' primer were used in a second PCR of about 6 to 12 cycles. TCRdb reprocessed the 5' RACE reads with MiXCR, giving one entry per CDR3 protein. The sample yields approximately 600,000 distinct CDR3 sequences, roughly 53% seen once. The data are from a study of blood T cells in healthy people across ages. The CDR3 is 12 amino acids. Trimming at V came to 6 bases and at J to 4 bases, leaving 4 bases not matched to a gene. CDR1 SQVTM and CDR2 ANQGSEA come from the germline V gene. The TCR comes from a man aged 60-69 years in good health. The sequenced sample consisted of blood. This chain uses TRBV29-1 with TRBJ2-7, with 9 bases aligning to TRBD1. Here the CDR3 reads CSVGQGNYEQYF. CDR3 DNA sequence: TGCAGCGTGGGACAGGGAAATTACGAGCAGTACTTC.